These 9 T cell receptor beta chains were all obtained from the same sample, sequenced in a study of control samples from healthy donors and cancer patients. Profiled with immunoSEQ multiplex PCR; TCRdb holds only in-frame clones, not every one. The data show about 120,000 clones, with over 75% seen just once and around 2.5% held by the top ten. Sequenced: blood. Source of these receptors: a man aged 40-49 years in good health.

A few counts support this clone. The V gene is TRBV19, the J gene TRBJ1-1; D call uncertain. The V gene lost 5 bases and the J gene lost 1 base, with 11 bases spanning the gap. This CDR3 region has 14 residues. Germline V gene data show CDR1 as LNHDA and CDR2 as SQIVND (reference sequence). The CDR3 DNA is TGTGCCAGTAGTCACATACACCAGAACACTGAAGCTTTCTTT. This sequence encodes CASSHIHQNTEAFF.

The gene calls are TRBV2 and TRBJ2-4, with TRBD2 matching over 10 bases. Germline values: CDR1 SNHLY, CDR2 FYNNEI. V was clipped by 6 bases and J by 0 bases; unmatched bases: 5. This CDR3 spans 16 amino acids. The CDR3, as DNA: TGTGCCAGCAGAGTCAGCGGGGGGGCAGCCAAAAACATTCAGTACTTC. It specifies CASRVSGGAAKNIQYF.

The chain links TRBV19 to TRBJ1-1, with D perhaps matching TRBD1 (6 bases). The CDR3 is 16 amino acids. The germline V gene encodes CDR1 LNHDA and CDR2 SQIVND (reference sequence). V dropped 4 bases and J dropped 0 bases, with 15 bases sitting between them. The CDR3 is CASSKKFRGMNTEAFF. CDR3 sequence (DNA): TGTGCCAGTAGTAAGAAATTCAGGGGCATGAACACTGAAGCTTTCTTT.

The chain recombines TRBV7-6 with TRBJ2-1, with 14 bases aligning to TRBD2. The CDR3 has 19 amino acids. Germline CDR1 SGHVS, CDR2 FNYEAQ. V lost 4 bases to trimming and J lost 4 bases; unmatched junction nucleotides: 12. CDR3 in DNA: TGTGCCAGCAGCTCCAGTGGAGGGACTAGCGGGGGAAAATACAATGAGCAGTTCTTC. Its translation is CASSSSGGTSGGKYNEQFF. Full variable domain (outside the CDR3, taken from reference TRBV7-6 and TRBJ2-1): GAGVSQSPRYKVTKRGQDVALRCDPISGHVSLYWYRQALGQGPEFLTYFNYEAQQDKSGLPNDRFSAERPEGSISTLTIQRTEQRDSAMYRCASSSSGGTSGGKYNEQFFGPGTRLTVL.

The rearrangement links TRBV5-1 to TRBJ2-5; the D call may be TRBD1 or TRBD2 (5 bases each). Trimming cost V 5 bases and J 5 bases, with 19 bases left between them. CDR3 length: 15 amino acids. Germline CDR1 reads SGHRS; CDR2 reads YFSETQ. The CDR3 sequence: CASRLGTPGVETQYF. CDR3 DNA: TGCGCCAGCAGGCTTGGGACCCCCGGGGTGGAGACCCAGTACTTC.

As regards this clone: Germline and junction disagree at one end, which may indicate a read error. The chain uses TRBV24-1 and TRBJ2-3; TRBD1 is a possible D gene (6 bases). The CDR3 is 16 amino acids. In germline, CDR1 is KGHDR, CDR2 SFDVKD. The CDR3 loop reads CATNDFRGSRTDTQYF. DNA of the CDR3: TGTGCCACCAATGATTTTAGGGGGTCCCGCACAGATACGCAGTATTTT.

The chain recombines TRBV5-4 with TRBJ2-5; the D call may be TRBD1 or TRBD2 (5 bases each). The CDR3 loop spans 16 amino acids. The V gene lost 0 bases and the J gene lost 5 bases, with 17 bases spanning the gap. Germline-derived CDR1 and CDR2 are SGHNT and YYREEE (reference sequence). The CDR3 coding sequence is TGTGCCAGCAGCTTGGCCGGGGACCGGCGATGGGAGACCCAGTACTTC. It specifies CASSLAGDRRWETQYF. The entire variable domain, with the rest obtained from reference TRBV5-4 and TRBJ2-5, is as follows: ETGVTQSPTHLIKTRGQQVTLRCSSQSGHNTVSWYQQALGQGPQFIFQYYREEENGRGNFPPRFSGLQFPNYSSELNVNALELDDSALYLCASSLAGDRRWETQYFGPGTRLLVL.

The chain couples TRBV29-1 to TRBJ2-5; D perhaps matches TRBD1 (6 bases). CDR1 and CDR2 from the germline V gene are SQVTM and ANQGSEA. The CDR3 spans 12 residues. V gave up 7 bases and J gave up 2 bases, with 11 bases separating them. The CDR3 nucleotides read TGCAGCGGGGCTAGGGGGCAAGAGACCCAGTACTTC. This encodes CSGARGQETQYF.

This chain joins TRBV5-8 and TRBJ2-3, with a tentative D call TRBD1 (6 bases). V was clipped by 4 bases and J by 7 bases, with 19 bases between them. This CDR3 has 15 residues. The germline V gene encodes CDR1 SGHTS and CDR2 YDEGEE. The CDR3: CASSVQGQGIYTQYF. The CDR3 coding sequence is TGTGCCAGCAGCGTACAAGGGCAGGGGATTTATACGCAGTATTTT.